This TCR beta chain derives from a study of graft-versus-host responses after intestinal transplantation. Whole-study context: Each patient got anti-thymocyte globulin induction, then tacrolimus and steroids for around three years.

Points on this clone: What it binds is not known.

Study findings and constraints: Ileal or blood samples showed some GvH clones first, and such clones were also found in recipient marrow.

Libraries were prepared by immunoSEQ multiplex PCR; TCRdb keeps only in-frame clonotypes and omits some of them. The table has some 120,000 clones, more than 90% seen once. This CDR3 is built from 15 residues. Losses at the gene ends were 5 bases for V and 4 bases for J; bases not matched to a gene: 8. CDR1 and CDR2 from the germline V gene are SGHVS and FQNEAQ. The chain is built from TRBV7-8 and TRBJ1-2, with TRBD1 matching over 9 bases. The receptor was derived from a human donor who was the organ donor for an intestinal transplant. The starting material was unstimulated CD4+ T cells sorted from spleen or lymph node cells, obtained before transplant. CDR3 DNA sequence: TGTGCCAGCAGCCTAAGCCGGGACAGGGCCTATGGCTACACCTTC. Protein: CASSLSRDRAYGYTF. The full variable domain, in which reference TRBV7-8 and TRBJ1-2 provide the parts outside the CDR3, is GAGVSQSPRYKVAKRGQDVALRCDPISGHVSLFWYQQALGQGPEFLTYFQNEAQLDKSGLPSDRFFAERPEGSVSTLKIQRTQQEDSAVYLCASSLSRDRAYGYTFGSGTRLTVV.